This TCR beta chain was identified during a study of shared clonotypes between healthy human individuals. Study as a whole: Contributing individuals were two females and a few males aged 18 to 49.

Study-wide points: It was anticipated that sequencing depth would influence how many clonotypes donors shared. Naive subsets typically showed greater estimated richness than memory subsets.

About this clone: Its matching antigen is unknown.

CD45RO-negative CD8 cells positively selected for CCR7 made up the naive population, which excluded terminally differentiated effector memory CD45RA+ cells. Sequencing was performed with immunoSEQ multiplex PCR; in TCRdb, only in-frame clones are kept and a portion is missing. This sample has about 2 million clones; about 95% occur once, and the top ten carry roughly 1%. Sequenced material: naive CD8+ T cells sorted from blood. This receptor was identified in a man younger than 35 in good health.

The CDR3 DNA reads TGTGCCAGCAGACCCGGGACAACCTACGAGCAGTACTTC. Its protein is CASRPGTTYEQYF. The chain links TRBV6-1 to TRBJ2-7, with D tentatively TRBD1 (6 bases). The CDR3 length is 13 residues. The germline V gene has CDR1 MNHNS and CDR2 SASEGT. V was clipped by 6 bases and J by 2 bases, with 11 bases between them.